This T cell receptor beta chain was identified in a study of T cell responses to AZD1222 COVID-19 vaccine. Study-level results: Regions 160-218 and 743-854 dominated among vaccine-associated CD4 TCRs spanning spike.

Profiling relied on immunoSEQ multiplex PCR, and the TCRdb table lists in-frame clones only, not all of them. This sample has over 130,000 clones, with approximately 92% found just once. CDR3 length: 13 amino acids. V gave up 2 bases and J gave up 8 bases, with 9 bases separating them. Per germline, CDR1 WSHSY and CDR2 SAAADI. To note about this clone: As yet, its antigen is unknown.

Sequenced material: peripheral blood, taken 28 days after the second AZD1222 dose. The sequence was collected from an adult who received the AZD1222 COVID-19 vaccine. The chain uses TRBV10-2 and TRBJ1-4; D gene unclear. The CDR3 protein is CASSENNREKLFF. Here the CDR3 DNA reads TGCGCCAGCAGTGAGAACAATCGAGAAAAACTGTTTTTT.